Listed below are T cell receptor beta chains from one sample, sequenced in a study of cytomegalovirus exposure and HLA in healthy donors. Produced via immunoSEQ multiplex PCR; TCRdb's table is partial and in-frame only. The sample includes roughly 120,000 clones, roughly 80% of them seen just once. Input material: PBMCs. All receptors derive from a woman between 40 and 50 years old in good health and CMV-seropositive. Each CDR3 is given with its conserved first and last residue. The D gene is left open where the match is weak. Clone size, where shown, is once, few, many, or a class for clones that have expanded.

j_call	v_call	d_call	clone_size	cdr3_aa	cdr3_nt
TRBJ2-7	TRBV6-6	TRBD1	NA	CASSYSTGAIYEQYF	TGTGCCAGCAGTTACTCGACAGGGGCGATCTACGAGCAGTACTTC
TRBJ2-5	TRBV19	TRBD1	few	CASSMGQHQETQYF	TGTGCCAGTAGTATGGGACAGCACCAAGAGACCCAGTACTTC
TRBJ2-6	TRBV4-1	TRBD1	NA	CASSPGQGDVSGANVLTF	TGCGCCAGCAGCCCTGGACAGGGGGATGTCTCTGGGGCCAACGTCCTGACTTTC
TRBJ1-1	TRBV6-5	TRBD1	NA	CASNPTGKNTEAFF	TGTGCCAGCAACCCGACAGGGAAGAACACTGAAGCTTTCTTT
TRBJ2-1	TRBV19	TRBD2	NA	CASTLGTSGRNEQFF	TGTGCCAGTACCTTGGGGACTAGCGGGAGGAATGAGCAGTTCTTC
TRBJ2-1	TRBV9	NA	few	CASSLSREQFF	TGTGCCAGCAGTTTGTCTCGTGAGCAGTTCTTC
TRBJ2-3	TRBV2	TRBD2	NA	CATTPAERGVGDTQYF	TGTGCCACTACCCCCGCGGAGCGGGGGGTAGGAGATACGCAGTATTTT
TRBJ2-2	TRBV29-1	NA	few	CSVITGTSNTGELFF	TGCAGCGTTATAACCGGGACAAGTAACACCGGGGAGCTGTTTTTT
TRBJ2-1	TRBV28	NA	few	CASSLVRDNEQFF	TGTGCCAGCAGCCTTGTACGGGACAATGAGCAGTTCTTC
TRBJ1-2	TRBV7-8	TRBD1	NA	CASSFTLRDREGYGYTF	TGTGCCAGCAGCTTTACCCTCCGGGACAGGGAGGGCTATGGCTACACCTTC
TRBJ2-3	TRBV11-3	TRBD2	once	CASSLAGGSDTQYF	TGTGCCAGCAGCTTAGCGGGAGGATCAGATACGCAGTATTTT
TRBJ1-1	TRBV6-1	NA	few	CASSEHYLNTEAFF	TGTGCCAGCAGTGAACACTATCTGAACACTGAAGCTTTCTTT
TRBJ2-7	TRBV27	NA	once	CASSDTGLPSYEQYF	TGTGCCAGCAGCGATACAGGGCTCCCTTCCTACGAGCAGTACTTC
TRBJ1-2	TRBV6-5	NA	NA	CASSYSRTNDRGYTF	TGTGCCAGCAGTTACTCGAGGACTAACGATCGCGGCTACACCTTC
TRBJ2-3	TRBV18	NA	NA	CASSPSGTDTQYF	TGTGCCAGCTCACCGTCAGGCACAGATACGCAGTATTTT
TRBJ1-5	TRBV10-3	NA	NA	CASQVGDMGQPQHF	TGTGCCTCCCAAGTAGGGGACATGGGTCAGCCCCAGCATTTT
TRBJ1-4	TRBV5-5	NA	NA	CASSQEGGLVEKLFF	TGTGCCAGCAGTCAAGAGGGGGGACTAGTAGAAAAACTGTTTTTT
TRBJ1-1	TRBV15	TRBD1	NA	CATSREGQGVTEAFF	TGTGCCACCAGCAGAGAGGGACAGGGGGTTACTGAAGCTTTCTTT
TRBJ1-1	TRBV9	NA	NA	CASSVGGGKNTEAFF	TGTGCCAGCAGCGTAGGGGGGGGAAAGAACACTGAAGCTTTCTTT
TRBJ1-2	TRBV28	NA	NA	CASSSGGVKYGYTF	TGTGCCAGCAGTAGTGGGGGCGTAAAATATGGCTACACCTTC
TRBJ1-1	TRBV7-9	TRBD1	NA	CASSLSGQGNTEAFF	TGTGCCAGCAGCTTGAGCGGACAGGGTAACACTGAAGCTTTCTTT
TRBJ2-7	TRBV25-1	NA	NA	CASRLRYEQYF	TGTGCCAGCCGTTTGCGGTACGAGCAGTACTTC
TRBJ1-4	TRBV30	NA	few	CAWTDATNEKLFF	TGTGCCTGGACAGATGCAACTAATGAAAAACTGTTTTTT
TRBJ1-2	TRBV28	TRBD1	NA	CASKGQGFNYGYTF	TGTGCCAGCAAAGGACAGGGCTTCAACTATGGCTACACCTTC
TRBJ2-5	TRBV5-1	TRBD2	NA	CASGREGLGGETQYF	TGCGCCAGCGGCCGGGAGGGCCTGGGGGGAGAGACCCAGTACTTC
TRBJ2-3	TRBV5-4	TRBD2	NA	CASHTGGPGTDTQYF	TGTGCCAGCCATACGGGGGGGCCCGGCACAGATACGCAGTATTTT
TRBJ2-3	TRBV7-2	NA	few	CASSFGTDTQYF	TGTGCCAGCAGCTTCGGCACAGATACGCAGTATTTT
TRBJ1-6	TRBV29-1	TRBD1	few	CSVGLPGQANSPLHF	TGCAGCGTGGGACTTCCGGGACAGGCTAATTCACCCCTCCACTTT
TRBJ1-5	TRBV5-5	NA	once	CASSLVPGSNQPQHF	TGTGCCAGCAGCTTGGTCCCCGGGAGCAATCAGCCCCAGCATTTT
TRBJ2-1	TRBV2	NA	NA	CASSGWQGYNEQFF	TGTGCCAGCAGTGGATGGCAGGGGTACAATGAGCAGTTCTTC
TRBJ2-7	TRBV7-9	TRBD1	NA	CASSSTGGPPYEQYF	TGTGCCAGCAGCTCTACAGGGGGTCCCCCCTACGAGCAGTACTTC
TRBJ1-1	TRBV7-2	TRBD1	NA	CASTGGTGGRSTEAFF	TGTGCCAGCACCGGGGGGACAGGGGGCCGGAGCACTGAAGCTTTCTTT
TRBJ1-6	TRBV7-9	TRBD1	NA	CTSSSDLGQYRPPLHF	TGTACCAGCAGCTCAGACTTGGGACAGTATCGTCCACCCCTCCACTTT
TRBJ2-7	TRBV7-2	TRBD1	NA	CASSHDGTVAYEQYF	TGTGCCAGCAGCCACGACGGGACAGTCGCCTACGAGCAGTACTTC
TRBJ2-1	TRBV13	NA	NA	CASSSSAGSSYNEQFF	TGTGCCAGCAGCTCCTCCGCGGGAAGCTCCTACAATGAGCAGTTCTTC
TRBJ1-4	TRBV18	TRBD1	NA	CASSPTRDRSNEKLFF	TGTGCCAGCTCACCAACCCGGGACAGATCTAATGAAAAACTGTTTTTT
TRBJ2-7	TRBV19	TRBD1	NA	CASSITGTGTYEQYF	TGTGCCAGTAGTATAACCGGGACAGGGACCTACGAGCAGTACTTC
TRBJ2-5	TRBV4-3	TRBD1	NA	CASSRGMGQGARETQYF	TGCGCCAGCAGCCGAGGGATGGGACAGGGGGCCAGAGAGACCCAGTACTTC
TRBJ1-1	TRBV5-1	NA	once	CASSSEGGTEAFF	TGCGCCAGCAGCTCGGAGGGTGGAACTGAAGCTTTCTTT
TRBJ1-1	TRBV28	TRBD1	few	CASSFPINTGGFTEAFF	TGTGCCAGCAGTTTCCCTATTAATACAGGGGGATTCACTGAAGCTTTCTTT
TRBJ1-1	TRBV4-1	TRBD1	NA	CASSPQPGQAIGAFF	TGCGCCAGCAGCCCACAACCGGGACAGGCCATCGGGGCTTTCTTT
TRBJ2-5	TRBV5-1	TRBD2	NA	CASRGGLAGAQETQYF	TGCGCCAGCAGGGGGGGACTAGCGGGAGCCCAAGAGACCCAGTACTTC
TRBJ2-7	TRBV2	TRBD1	NA	CASVTGQTYEQYF	TGTGCCAGCGTTACGGGACAGACCTACGAGCAGTACTTC
TRBJ1-6	TRBV30	NA	NA	CAWRGPGFYNSPLHF	TGTGCCTGGAGGGGGCCTGGGTTCTATAATTCACCCCTCCACTTT
TRBJ1-2	TRBV6-6	NA	NA	CASLGRGHGYTF	TGTGCCAGCCTAGGGAGGGGTCATGGCTACACCTTC